The next 20 T cell receptor beta chains were all read from a single sample in a study of cytomegalovirus exposure and HLA in healthy donors. Repertoires were generated with immunoSEQ multiplex PCR, while TCRdb's copy carries only in-frame clones and drops some. The sample contains approximately 220,000 clones, 85% to 90% of which appear only once. Sequences were obtained from PBMCs. The receptors were sampled from a man younger than 35 in good health and CMV-seronegative.

About this clone: Additional DNA sequences in this sample encode the identical CDR3. CDR3 in amino acids: CSVLDGTYEQYF. CDR3 DNA sequence: TGCAGCGTTTTGGACGGGACCTACGAGCAGTACTTC. The chain recombines TRBV29-1 with TRBJ2-7; weak D call: TRBD2 (5 bases). Germline V CDR1 and CDR2: SQVTM, ANQGSEA. V lost 5 bases to trimming and J lost 2 bases, with 10 bases between them. CDR3 length equals 12 residues.

The chain combines TRBV5-6 with TRBJ2-1, with 7 bases aligning to TRBD1. Trimming took 7 bases from V and 3 from J; bases not matched to a gene: 10. This CDR3 has 15 amino acids. Germline V gene data show CDR1 as SGHDT and CDR2 as YYEEEE. CDR3 in DNA: TGTGCCAGCGGCAACCCGGGACAGATCTACAATGAGCAGTTCTTC. Translating gives CASGNPGQIYNEQFF.

The V call is TRBV6-4, the J call TRBJ2-1; TRBD2 matches 8 bases. The J segment lost 8 bases and the V segment lost 0 bases, leaving 6 bases of the junction unmatched. Germline lookup yields CDR1 MRHNA and CDR2 SNTAGT. This CDR3 region has 15 residues. This CDR3 reads CASSDSGTSGDEQFF. The CDR3 coding sequence is TGTGCCAGCAGTGACTCCGGGACTAGTGGCGATGAGCAGTTCTTC.

This chain links TRBV7-9 with TRBJ2-7; D remains ambiguous. CDR3 size: 13 residues. The germline V and J ends were trimmed by 5 bases and 5 bases, with 13 bases remaining between them. Germline V gene sequence: CDR1 SEHNR, CDR2 FQNEAQ (reference sequence). The CDR3 here is CASSPTPSDEQYF. The CDR3 DNA follows: TGTGCCAGCAGCCCCACCCCCAGCGACGAGCAGTACTTC.

The rearrangement joins TRBV29-1 to TRBJ2-7, with D unclear. The CDR3 totals 11 residues. Germline V lookup: CDR1 SQVTM, CDR2 ANQGSEA. Deletions cut 4 bases from V and 3 bases from J, with 7 bases between. The CDR3 sequence is CSVAAGYEQYF. As DNA, the CDR3 is TGCAGCGTTGCGGCAGGCTACGAGCAGTACTTC.

The chain carries TRBV27 and TRBJ1-5; D not certain. This CDR3 comprises 12 residues. Trimming cost V 5 bases and J 13 bases, with 15 bases left between them. Germline lookup yields CDR1 MNHEY and CDR2 SMNVEV (reference sequence). This CDR3 reads CASSPNGGPQHF. The CDR3, as DNA: TGTGCCAGCAGTCCCAACGGAGGGCCTCAGCATTTT.

This chain uses TRBV7-6 with TRBJ2-7; D might be TRBD2 (6 bases). This CDR3 is 15 amino acids long. Germline CDR1 SGHVS, CDR2 FNYEAQ. V lost 0 bases, J lost 3 bases, and 12 bases lay in between. The CDR3 nucleotides read TGTGCCAGCAGCTTAGCCGGGACTTCTAACTACGAGCAGTACTTC. Amino acids: CASSLAGTSNYEQYF.

The rearrangement joins TRBV4-1 to TRBJ2-7, with 9 bases matching TRBD2. The CDR3 consists of 15 residues. Trimming took 2 bases from V and 4 from J; bases not matched to a gene: 6. CDR1 and CDR2 (germline): MGHRA, YSYEKL. The CDR3 DNA reads TGCGCCAGCAGCCAACCCGGGACTAGCCGTTACGAGCAGTACTTC. Its protein product is CASSQPGTSRYEQYF.

In its sample, this clone was seen once. The chain is built from TRBV6-5 and TRBJ2-5, with TRBD2 matching over 7 bases. CDR3 length: 13 amino acids. Germline V CDR1 and CDR2: MNHEY, SVGAGI. The V and J ends lost 6 bases and 2 bases, in that order; junction bases with no gene match: 3. CDR3 nucleotides: TGTGCCAGCAGCTGGGGGGGACAAGAGACCCAGTACTTC. Translated, it gives CASSWGGQETQYF.

This clone was detected once. The V call is TRBV18, the J call TRBJ2-3, with TRBD1 matching 8 bases. The CDR3 is made up of 15 amino acids. Losses at the gene ends were 7 bases for V and 1 base for J; bases not matched to a gene: 7. Germline V gives CDR1 KGHSH, CDR2 LQKENI. In nucleotides, the CDR3 is TGTGCCAGCTATATATCGGACAGGGGCACAGATACGCAGTATTTT. Amino acids: CASYISDRGTDTQYF.

This clone was picked up one time. The V call is TRBV5-1, the J call TRBJ1-2; no clear D gene. The CDR3 length is 13 residues. The germline V gene has CDR1 SGHRS and CDR2 YFSETQ. V was clipped by 0 bases and J by 3 bases, with 6 bases between them. DNA of the CDR3: TGCGCCAGCAGCTTGGCCGGGGACTATGGCTACACCTTC. Residues: CASSLAGDYGYTF.

The genes are TRBV5-6 and TRBJ2-4; 8 nucleotides align to TRBD2. CDR1 and CDR2 from the germline V gene are SGHDT and YYEEEE. V gave up 4 bases and J gave up 8 bases; unmatched junction bases: 8. This CDR3 contains 14 residues. The DNA for the CDR3 is TGTGCCAGCAGCAGACGGGGGGGCCTAGACATTCAGTACTTC. Residues: CASSRRGGLDIQYF.

V is TRBV30 and J is TRBJ1-5; D is perhaps TRBD1 (5 bases). V dropped 0 bases and J dropped 7 bases, with 16 bases sitting between them. The CDR3 runs 15 residues. Germline V lookup: CDR1 GTSNPN, CDR2 SVGIG (reference sequence). The CDR3 DNA reads as TGTGCCTGGAGTGTACAGGCCGGCGGTAGGCAGCCCCAGCATTTT. It is translated as CAWSVQAGGRQPQHF.

This clone was observed once. The chain is built from TRBV10-3 and TRBJ2-2; D is possibly TRBD1 (6 bases). Trimming removed 4 bases at V and 6 bases at J, with 12 bases between. The CDR3 sequence is 14 residues long. Germline V CDR1 and CDR2: ENHRY, SYGVKD. As DNA, the CDR3 is TGTGCCATCAGTGCCAACAGGGAAGCCGGGGAGCTGTTTTTT. Residues: CAISANREAGELFF.

The V and J genes are TRBV5-6 and TRBJ2-1, with 16 bases aligning to TRBD2. The CDR3 runs to 19 residues. In germline, CDR1 is SGHDT, CDR2 YYEEEE. J was trimmed by 4 bases and V by 3 bases; bases with no gene match: 10. CDR3 bases: TGTGCCAGCAGCTCGAGCGACGGGACTAGCGGGAGGGCTTACAATGAGCAGTTCTTC. It translates to CASSSSDGTSGRAYNEQFF.

The CDR3, as DNA: TGTGCCAGCAGTGGGGGACTAGCTTGGAATGAGCAGTTCTTC. Translation gives CASSGGLAWNEQFF. The chain combines TRBV27 with TRBJ2-1; 9 bases agree with TRBD2. Germline lookup yields CDR1 MNHEY and CDR2 SMNVEV (reference sequence). V was pared by 5 bases and J by 7 bases, with 6 bases of the junction left unmatched. This CDR3 is built from 14 residues.

CDR3 bases: TGTGCCAGCAGCTTGACGAGGGGGAATTCACCCCTCCACTTT. Amino acids: CASSLTRGNSPLHF. V gene TRBV5-4 combines with J gene TRBJ1-6, with D possibly being TRBD1 (6 bases). CDR1 SGHNT and CDR2 YYREEE come from the germline V gene (reference sequence). V lost 1 base and J lost 7, with 9 bases in between. CDR3 length: 14 amino acids. The whole variable domain, filled in from reference TRBV5-4 and TRBJ1-6, reads ETGVTQSPTHLIKTRGQQVTLRCSSQSGHNTVSWYQQALGQGPQFIFQYYREEENGRGNFPPRFSGLQFPNYSSELNVNALELDDSALYLCASSLTRGNSPLHFGNGTRLTVT.

V is TRBV4-3 and J is TRBJ2-6, with 9 bases aligning to TRBD1. The CDR3 is 20 amino acids. Looked up from germline, CDR1 is LGHNA and CDR2 is YSLEER. Trimming took 0 bases from V and 2 from J; bases not matched to a gene: 11. CDR3 residues: CASSQDLARTGVTGANVLTF. The CDR3, as DNA: TGCGCCAGCAGCCAAGATTTGGCCAGGACAGGGGTTACTGGGGCCAACGTCCTGACTTTC.

The V gene is TRBV20-1, the J gene TRBJ1-1; no clear D gene. There are 11 residues in the CDR3. From germline, CDR1 is DFQATT and CDR2 SNEGSKA (reference sequence). With 6 bases removed from V and 5 bases from J, the gap between germline ends came to 10 bases. The CDR3 loop is CSALGRTEAFF. DNA for the CDR3: TGCAGTGCACTAGGTAGGACTGAAGCTTTCTTT.

V gene TRBV29-1 combines with J gene TRBJ2-7, with 13 bases lining up with TRBD2. The germline CDR1 and CDR2 sequences are SQVTM and ANQGSEA. The CDR3 contains 14 residues. After removal of 6 bases from V and 5 bases from J, the junction contained 7 bases not matched to a gene. CDR3 amino acids: CSVSGLAGAHEQYF. The CDR3 coding sequence is TGCAGCGTCAGCGGACTAGCGGGAGCCCACGAGCAGTACTTC.